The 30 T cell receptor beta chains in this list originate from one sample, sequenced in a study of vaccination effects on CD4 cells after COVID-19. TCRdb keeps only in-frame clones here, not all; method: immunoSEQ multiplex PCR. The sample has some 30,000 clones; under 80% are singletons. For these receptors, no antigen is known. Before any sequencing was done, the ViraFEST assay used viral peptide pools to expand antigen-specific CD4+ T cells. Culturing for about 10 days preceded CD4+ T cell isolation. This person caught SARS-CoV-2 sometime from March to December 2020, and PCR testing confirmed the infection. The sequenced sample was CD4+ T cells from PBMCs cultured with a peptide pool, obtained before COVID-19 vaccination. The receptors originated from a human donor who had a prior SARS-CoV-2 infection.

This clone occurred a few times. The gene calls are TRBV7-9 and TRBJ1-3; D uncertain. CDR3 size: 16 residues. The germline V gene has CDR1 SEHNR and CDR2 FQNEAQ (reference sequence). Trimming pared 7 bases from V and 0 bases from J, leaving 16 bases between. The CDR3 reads CASNLVFGSSGNTIYF. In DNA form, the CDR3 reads TGTGCCAGCAACCTAGTTTTCGGAAGCTCTGGAAACACCATATATTTT.

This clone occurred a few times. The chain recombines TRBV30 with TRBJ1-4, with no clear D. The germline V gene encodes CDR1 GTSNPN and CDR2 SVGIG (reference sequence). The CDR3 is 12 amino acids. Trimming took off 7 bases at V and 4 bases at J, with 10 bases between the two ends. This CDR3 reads CALRENNEKLFF. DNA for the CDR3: TGTGCCTTACGGGAGAATAATGAAAAACTGTTTTTT. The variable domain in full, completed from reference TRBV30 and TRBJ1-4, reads SQTIHQWPATLVQPVGSPLSLECTVEGTSNPNLYWYRQAAGRGLQLLFYSVGIGQISSEVPQNLSASRPQDRQFILSSKKLLLSDSGFYLCALRENNEKLFFGSGTQLSVL.

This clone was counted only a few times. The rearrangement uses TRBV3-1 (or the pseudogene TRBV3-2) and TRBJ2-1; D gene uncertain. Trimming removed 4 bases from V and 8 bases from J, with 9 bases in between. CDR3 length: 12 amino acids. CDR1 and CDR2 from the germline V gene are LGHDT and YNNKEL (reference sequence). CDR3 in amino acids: CASSLLGHEQFF. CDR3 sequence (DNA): TGTGCCAGCAGCCTGTTGGGTCATGAGCAGTTCTTC.

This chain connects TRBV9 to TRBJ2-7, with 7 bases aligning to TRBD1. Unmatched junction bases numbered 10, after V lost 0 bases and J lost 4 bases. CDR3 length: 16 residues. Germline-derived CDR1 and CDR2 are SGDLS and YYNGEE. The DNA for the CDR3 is TGTGCCAGCAGCGTAGAACCCACAGGGGCAGTATACGAGCAGTACTTC. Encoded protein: CASSVEPTGAVYEQYF.

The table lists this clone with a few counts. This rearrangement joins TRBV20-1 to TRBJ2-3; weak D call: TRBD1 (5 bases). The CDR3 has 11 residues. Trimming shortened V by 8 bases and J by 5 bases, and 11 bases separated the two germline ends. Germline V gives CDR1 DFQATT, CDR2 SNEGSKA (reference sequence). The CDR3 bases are TGCAGTACCTCAGGGCTAGATACGCAGTATTTT. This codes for CSTSGLDTQYF.

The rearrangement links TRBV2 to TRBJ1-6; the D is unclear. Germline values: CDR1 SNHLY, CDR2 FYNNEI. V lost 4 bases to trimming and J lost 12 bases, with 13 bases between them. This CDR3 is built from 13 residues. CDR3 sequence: CASSVPGFKPLHF. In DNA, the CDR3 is TGTGCCAGCAGTGTTCCCGGGTTCAAACCCCTCCACTTT.

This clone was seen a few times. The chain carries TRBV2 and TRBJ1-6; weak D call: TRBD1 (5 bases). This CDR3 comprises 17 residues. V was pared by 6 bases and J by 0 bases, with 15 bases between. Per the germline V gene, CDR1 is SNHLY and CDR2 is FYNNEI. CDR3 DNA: TGTGCCAGCAGACCCAGACAGTTGGGCTCCTATAATTCACCCCTCCACTTT. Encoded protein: CASRPRQLGSYNSPLHF.

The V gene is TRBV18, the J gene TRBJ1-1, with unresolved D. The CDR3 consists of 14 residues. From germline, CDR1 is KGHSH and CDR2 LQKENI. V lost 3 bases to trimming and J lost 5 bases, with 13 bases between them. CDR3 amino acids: CASSPTRSDTEAFF. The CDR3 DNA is TGTGCCAGCTCACCGACCAGGTCGGATACTGAAGCTTTCTTT.

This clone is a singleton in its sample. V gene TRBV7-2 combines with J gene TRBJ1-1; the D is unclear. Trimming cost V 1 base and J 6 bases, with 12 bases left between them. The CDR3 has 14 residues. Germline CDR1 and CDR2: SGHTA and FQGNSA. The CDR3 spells CASSLVVRVPEAFF. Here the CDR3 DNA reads TGTGCCAGCAGCTTAGTAGTCCGGGTCCCTGAAGCTTTCTTT.

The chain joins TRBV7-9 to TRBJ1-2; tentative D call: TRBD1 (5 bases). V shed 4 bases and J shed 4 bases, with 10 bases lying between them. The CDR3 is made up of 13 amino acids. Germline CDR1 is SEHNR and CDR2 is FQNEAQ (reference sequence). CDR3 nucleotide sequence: TGTGCCAGCAGCTCGGACACGAGCTATGGCTACACCTTC. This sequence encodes CASSSDTSYGYTF.

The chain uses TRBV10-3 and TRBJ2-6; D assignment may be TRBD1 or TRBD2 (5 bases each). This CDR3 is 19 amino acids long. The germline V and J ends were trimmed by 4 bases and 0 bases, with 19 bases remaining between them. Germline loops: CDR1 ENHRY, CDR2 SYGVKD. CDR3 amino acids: CAISGTPGTGHSGANVLTF. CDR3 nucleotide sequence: TGTGCCATCAGTGGTACCCCCGGGACCGGACACTCTGGGGCCAACGTCCTGACTTTC.

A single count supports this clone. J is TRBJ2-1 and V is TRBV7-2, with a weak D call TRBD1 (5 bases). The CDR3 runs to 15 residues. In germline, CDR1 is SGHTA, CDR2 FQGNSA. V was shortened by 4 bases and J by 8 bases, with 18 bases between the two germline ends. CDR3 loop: CASSSMTATSHEQFF. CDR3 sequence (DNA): TGTGCCAGCAGCTCCATGACAGCTACGTCCCATGAGCAGTTCTTC.

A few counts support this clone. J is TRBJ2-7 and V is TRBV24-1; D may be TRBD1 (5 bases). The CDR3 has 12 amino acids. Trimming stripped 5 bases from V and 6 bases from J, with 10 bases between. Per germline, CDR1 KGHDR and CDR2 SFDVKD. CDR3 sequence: CATSGSGSEQYF. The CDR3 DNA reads TGTGCCACCAGTGGGTCAGGGTCCGAGCAGTACTTC.

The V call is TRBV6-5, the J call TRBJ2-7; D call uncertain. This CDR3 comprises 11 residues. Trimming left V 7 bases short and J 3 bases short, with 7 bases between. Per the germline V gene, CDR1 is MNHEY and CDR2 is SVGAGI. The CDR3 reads CASIGIYEQYF. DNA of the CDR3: TGTGCCAGCATTGGGATCTACGAGCAGTACTTC.

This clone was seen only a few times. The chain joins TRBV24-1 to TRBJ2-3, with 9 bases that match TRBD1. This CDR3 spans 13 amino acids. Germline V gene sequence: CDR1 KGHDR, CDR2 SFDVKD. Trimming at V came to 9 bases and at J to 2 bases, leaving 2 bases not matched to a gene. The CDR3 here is CATYRGHTDTQYF. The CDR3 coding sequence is TGTGCCACCTACAGGGGGCACACAGATACGCAGTATTTT.

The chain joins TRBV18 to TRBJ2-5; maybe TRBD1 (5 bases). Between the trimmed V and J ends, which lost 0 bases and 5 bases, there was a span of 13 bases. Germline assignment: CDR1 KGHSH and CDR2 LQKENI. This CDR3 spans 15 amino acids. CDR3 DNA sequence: TGTGCCAGCTCACCACCTTTACAGGCGACGGAGACCCAGTACTTC. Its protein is CASSPPLQATETQYF.

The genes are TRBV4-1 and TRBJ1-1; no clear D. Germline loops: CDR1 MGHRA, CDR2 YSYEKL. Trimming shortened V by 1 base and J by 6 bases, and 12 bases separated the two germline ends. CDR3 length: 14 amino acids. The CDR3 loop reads CASSQATQVAEAFF. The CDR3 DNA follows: TGCGCCAGCAGCCAAGCGACCCAGGTCGCTGAAGCTTTCTTT.

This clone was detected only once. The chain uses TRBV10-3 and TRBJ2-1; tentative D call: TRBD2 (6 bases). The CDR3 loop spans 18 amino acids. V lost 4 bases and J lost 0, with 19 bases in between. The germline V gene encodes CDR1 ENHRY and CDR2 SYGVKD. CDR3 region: CAISVLAGGRSSYNEQFF. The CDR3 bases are TGTGCCATCAGTGTCCTAGCCGGAGGGCGGAGCTCCTACAATGAGCAGTTCTTC.

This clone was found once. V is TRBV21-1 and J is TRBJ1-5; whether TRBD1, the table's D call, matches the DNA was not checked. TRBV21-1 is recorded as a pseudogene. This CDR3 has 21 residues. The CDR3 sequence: CASSKRSHLGQRLGSNQPQHF. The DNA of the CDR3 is TGTGCCAGCAGCAAAAGGTCCCATCTGGGACAGAGGTTGGGTAGCAATCAGCCCCAGCATTTT.

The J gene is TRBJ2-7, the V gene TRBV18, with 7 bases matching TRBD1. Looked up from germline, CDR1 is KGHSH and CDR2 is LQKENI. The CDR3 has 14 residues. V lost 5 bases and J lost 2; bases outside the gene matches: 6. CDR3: CASSGTGDPYEQYF. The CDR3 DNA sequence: TGTGCCAGCTCAGGAACAGGGGATCCCTACGAGCAGTACTTC.

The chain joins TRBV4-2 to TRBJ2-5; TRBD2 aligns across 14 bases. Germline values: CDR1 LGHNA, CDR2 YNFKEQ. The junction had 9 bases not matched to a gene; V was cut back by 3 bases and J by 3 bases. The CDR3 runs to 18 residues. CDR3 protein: CASSHRLAGGVEEETQYF. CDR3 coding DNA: TGTGCCAGCAGCCATAGACTAGCGGGGGGGGTTGAAGAAGAGACCCAGTACTTC.

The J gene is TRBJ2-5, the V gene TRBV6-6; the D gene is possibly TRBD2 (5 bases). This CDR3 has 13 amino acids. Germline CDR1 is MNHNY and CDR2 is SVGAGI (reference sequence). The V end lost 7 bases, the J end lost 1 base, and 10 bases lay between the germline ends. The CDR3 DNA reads TGTGCCAGCATCCGTAGCGTCCAAGAGACCCAGTACTTC. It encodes CASIRSVQETQYF.

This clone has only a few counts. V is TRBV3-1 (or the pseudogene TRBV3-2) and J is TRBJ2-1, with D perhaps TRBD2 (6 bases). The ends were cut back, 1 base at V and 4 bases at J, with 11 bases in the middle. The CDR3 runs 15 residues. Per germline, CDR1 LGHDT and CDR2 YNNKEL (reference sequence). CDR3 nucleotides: TGTGCCAGCAGCCAAGGAGGGAGGAGGTACAATGAGCAGTTCTTC. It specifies CASSQGGRRYNEQFF.

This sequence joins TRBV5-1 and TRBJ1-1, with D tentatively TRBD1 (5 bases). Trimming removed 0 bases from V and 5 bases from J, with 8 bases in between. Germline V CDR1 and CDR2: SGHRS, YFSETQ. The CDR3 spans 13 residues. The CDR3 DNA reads TGCGCCAGCAGCTTGGTGGGGGAGACTGAAGCTTTCTTT. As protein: CASSLVGETEAFF.

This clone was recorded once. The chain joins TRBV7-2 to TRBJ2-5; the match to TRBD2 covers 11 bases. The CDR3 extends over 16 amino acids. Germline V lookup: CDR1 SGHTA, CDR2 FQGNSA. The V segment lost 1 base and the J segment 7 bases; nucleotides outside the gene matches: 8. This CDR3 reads CASSLGTSGGRVTQYF. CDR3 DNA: TGTGCCAGCAGCTTAGGTACTAGCGGGGGTCGTGTGACCCAGTACTTC. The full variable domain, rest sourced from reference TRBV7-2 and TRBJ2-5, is GAGVSQSPSNKVTEKGKDVELRCDPISGHTALYWYRQSLGQGLEFLIYFQGNSAPDKSGLPSDRFSAERTGGSVSTLTIQRTQQEDSAVYLCASSLGTSGGRVTQYFGPGTRLLVL.

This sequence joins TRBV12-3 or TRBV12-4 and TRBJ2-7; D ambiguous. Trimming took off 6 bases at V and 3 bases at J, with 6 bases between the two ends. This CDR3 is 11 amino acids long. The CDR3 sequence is CASSPSYEQYF. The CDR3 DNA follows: TGTGCCAGCAGCCCGAGCTACGAGCAGTACTTC.

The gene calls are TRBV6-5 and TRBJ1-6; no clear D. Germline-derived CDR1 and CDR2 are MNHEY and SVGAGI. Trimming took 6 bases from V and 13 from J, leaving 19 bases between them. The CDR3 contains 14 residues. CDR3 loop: CASRTERSRSPLHF. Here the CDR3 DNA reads TGTGCCAGCAGAACCGAGCGTTCCCGGTCGCCCCTCCACTTT.

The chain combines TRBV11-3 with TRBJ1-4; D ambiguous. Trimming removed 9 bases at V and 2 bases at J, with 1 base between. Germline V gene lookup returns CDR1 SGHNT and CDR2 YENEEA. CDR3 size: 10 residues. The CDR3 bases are TGTGCCAGGACTAATGAAAAACTGTTTTTT. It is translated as CARTNEKLFF.

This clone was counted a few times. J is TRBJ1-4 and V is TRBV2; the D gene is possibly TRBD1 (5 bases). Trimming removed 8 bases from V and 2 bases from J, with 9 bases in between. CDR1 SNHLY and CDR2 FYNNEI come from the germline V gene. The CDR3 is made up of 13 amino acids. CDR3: CASRRDTNEKLFF. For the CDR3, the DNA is TGTGCCAGCCGCAGGGATACTAATGAAAAACTGTTTTTT.

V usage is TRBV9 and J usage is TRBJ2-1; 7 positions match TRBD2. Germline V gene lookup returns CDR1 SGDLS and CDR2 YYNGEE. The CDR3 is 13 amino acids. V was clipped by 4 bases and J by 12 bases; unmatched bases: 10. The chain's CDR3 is CASSFAGEGAQFF. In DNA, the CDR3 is TGTGCCAGCAGCTTCGCCGGGGAGGGTGCGCAGTTCTTC.